The next 18 T cell receptor beta chains were all read from a single sample in a study of lymphopenia after photon versus proton radiotherapy. The method was immunoSEQ multiplex PCR; TCRdb's version includes in-frame clones alone and lacks a portion of them. Here the sample spans about 26,000 clones, 90% being singletons. This sample comprised peripheral blood, obtained from a patient treated with photon-based radiotherapy. The receptor set was obtained from a woman aged 45-59 years with cholangiocarcinoma.

CDR3 protein: CASSPRANTEAFF. CDR3 DNA sequence: TGTGCCAGCAGCCCCAGAGCGAACACTGAAGCTTTCTTT. V usage is TRBV7-2 and J usage is TRBJ1-1, with D hard to call. The CDR3 spans 13 residues. V gave up 5 bases and J gave up 1 base, with 8 bases separating them. Germline V gene sequence: CDR1 SGHTA, CDR2 FQGNSA.

CDR3: CATAPGHLSNQPQHF. The CDR3 coding sequence is TGTGCCACCGCCCCGGGACACCTTAGCAATCAGCCCCAGCATTTT. The V call is TRBV6-5, the J call TRBJ1-5; a weak D match, TRBD1 (6 bases). Between the trimmed V and J ends, which lost 10 bases and 0 bases, there was a span of 16 bases. CDR3 length: 15 amino acids. CDR1 MNHEY and CDR2 SVGAGI come from the germline V gene.

The V call is TRBV12-5, the J call TRBJ1-3, with a possible D match to TRBD1 (5 bases). V was shortened by 6 bases and J by 6 bases, with 12 bases between the two germline ends. This CDR3 comprises 13 residues. CDR1 is LGHNT and CDR2 is FRNRAP in the germline V gene. The DNA of the CDR3 is TGTGCTAGTGGGGCAGGGAGGGAAAACACCATATATTTT. Amino acids: CASGAGRENTIYF.

This chain joins TRBV2 and TRBJ1-1, with a possible D match to TRBD1 (6 bases). Trimming took off 6 bases at V and 5 bases at J, with 16 bases between the two ends. The CDR3 loop spans 14 amino acids. Germline V lookup: CDR1 SNHLY, CDR2 FYNNEI. This CDR3 reads CASSRQGPRTEAFF. The CDR3 bases are TGTGCCAGCAGCAGGCAGGGGCCGCGGACTGAAGCTTTCTTT.

In nucleotides, the CDR3 is TGTGCCAGCAGTGATACGGGGAGTAGCAACTACGAGCAGTACTTC. This translates into CASSDTGSSNYEQYF. The rearrangement links TRBV2 to TRBJ2-7; a possible D gene is TRBD2 (5 bases). V was pared by 3 bases and J by 3 bases, with 15 bases between. CDR3 length: 15 amino acids. Germline V CDR1 and CDR2: SNHLY, FYNNEI.

The gene calls are TRBV7-2 and TRBJ1-5, with 7 bases fitting TRBD1. The CDR3 totals 15 residues. CDR1 and CDR2 from the germline V gene are SGHTA and FQGNSA. V lost 5 bases, J lost 4 bases, and 8 bases stayed unmatched. The CDR3 DNA reads TGTGCCAGCAGCCCCTGGGACAGAGGAAATCAGCCCCAGCATTTT. Protein: CASSPWDRGNQPQHF.

The DNA for the CDR3 is TGTGCCAGCAGCGCCGCTTCGACGGTTAACACTGAAGCTTTCTTT. Translating gives CASSAASTVNTEAFF. This chain uses TRBV7-2 with TRBJ1-1; D uncertain. Germline V gives CDR1 SGHTA, CDR2 FQGNSA. There are 15 residues in the CDR3. V dropped 5 bases and J dropped 2 bases, with 15 bases sitting between them.

This rearrangement joins TRBV7-2 to TRBJ1-4; perhaps TRBD1 as D (5 bases). The germline V gene encodes CDR1 SGHTA and CDR2 FQGNSA. V lost 3 bases, J lost 5 bases, and 16 bases lay in between. The CDR3 totals 16 residues. CDR3 amino acids: CASSFGGPRANEKLFF. CDR3 nucleotide sequence: TGTGCCAGCAGCTTCGGGGGTCCCAGGGCCAATGAAAAACTGTTTTTT.

The rearrangement links TRBV14 to TRBJ2-1; perhaps TRBD1 as D (6 bases). This CDR3 has 16 amino acids. From germline, CDR1 is SGHDN and CDR2 FVKESK. Trimming removed 1 base at V and 2 bases at J, with 12 bases between. This CDR3 is CASSQVYKGAYNEQFF. In nucleotides, the CDR3 is TGTGCCAGCAGCCAAGTTTATAAGGGGGCCTACAATGAGCAGTTCTTC.

The chain joins TRBV6-5 to TRBJ1-1; TRBD1 agrees at 8 bases. After removal of 6 bases from V and 0 bases from J, the junction contained 6 bases not matched to a gene. The CDR3 extends over 15 amino acids. Germline values: CDR1 MNHEY, CDR2 SVGAGI. The CDR3 DNA sequence: TGTGCCAGCAGCCCAGGGGGCAGGGTGAACACTGAAGCTTTCTTT. Its protein product is CASSPGGRVNTEAFF.

The chain recombines TRBV5-1 with TRBJ2-2; weak D call: TRBD1 (6 bases). Germline CDR1 is SGHRS and CDR2 is YFSETQ. The CDR3 runs to 17 residues. Trimming took off 0 bases at V and 2 bases at J, with 14 bases between the two ends. The CDR3 DNA reads TGCGCCAGCAGCTTGGGGGTTGGACAGACTAACACCGGGGAGCTGTTTTTT. This encodes CASSLGVGQTNTGELFF.

The chain has TRBV28 and TRBJ1-1; D remains unclear. V lost 4 bases and J 2 bases, leaving 11 bases between the germline ends. The germline V gene has CDR1 MDHEN and CDR2 SYDVKM. The length of the CDR3 is 14 residues. The CDR3 loop reads CASSSPGVNTEAFF. The DNA of the CDR3 is TGTGCCAGCAGTTCCCCCGGGGTAAACACTGAAGCTTTCTTT.

The chain recombines TRBV27 with TRBJ2-1, with 7 bases identical to TRBD1. The germline CDR1 and CDR2 sequences are MNHEY and SMNVEV (reference sequence). The V and J ends lost 0 bases and 8 bases, in that order; junction bases with no gene match: 10. CDR3 length: 16 amino acids. CDR3 loop: CASSLSSERGTDEQFF. The CDR3 nucleotides are TGTGCCAGCAGTTTATCATCCGAGAGGGGGACAGATGAGCAGTTCTTC.

DNA of the CDR3: TGCGCCAGCAGCTTGTGGCAGACGAACACTGAAGCTTTCTTT. It is translated as CASSLWQTNTEAFF. The chain combines TRBV5-1 with TRBJ1-1, with D uncertain. V lost 1 base and J 1 base, leaving 8 bases between the germline ends. Germline V CDR1 and CDR2: SGHRS, YFSETQ. The CDR3 sequence is 14 residues long.

This clone turned up a few times. The gene calls are TRBV6-4 and TRBJ1-6; D unresolved. This CDR3 region has 13 residues. V was pared by 4 bases and J by 10 bases, with 11 bases between. The V gene's germline CDR1 is MRHNA and CDR2 SNTAGT. The CDR3 region is CASSAVGGSPLHF. CDR3 nucleotide sequence: TGTGCCAGCAGTGCTGTCGGAGGGTCACCCCTCCACTTT.

The chain uses TRBV4-3 and TRBJ1-1; D is possibly TRBD1 (5 bases). V shed 2 bases and J shed 4 bases, with 17 bases lying between them. This CDR3 has 16 residues. Germline V gene data show CDR1 as LGHNA and CDR2 as YSLEER. In nucleotides, the CDR3 is TGCGCCAGCAGCCAATATCGCAGGGACCTTGGCACTGAAGCTTTCTTT. Translated, it gives CASSQYRRDLGTEAFF.

This clone was observed a single time. V and J are TRBV29-1 and TRBJ1-6; 7 bases are shared with TRBD1. Losses at the gene ends were 5 bases for V and 5 bases for J; bases not matched to a gene: 6. This CDR3 region has 14 residues. Germline-derived CDR1 and CDR2 are SQVTM and ANQGSEA. CDR3 sequence reads: CSVSQGEHNSPLHF. For the CDR3, the DNA is TGCAGCGTTTCTCAGGGGGAGCATAATTCACCCCTCCACTTT.

This chain joins TRBV6-5 and TRBJ2-7; D ambiguous. Germline V gene data show CDR1 as MNHEY and CDR2 as SVGAGI. V gave up 5 bases and J gave up 1 base, with 9 bases separating them. CDR3 size: 13 residues. The CDR3 DNA follows: TGTGCCAGCAGTCGTCCCATGTCCTACGAGCAGTACTTC. As protein: CASSRPMSYEQYF.